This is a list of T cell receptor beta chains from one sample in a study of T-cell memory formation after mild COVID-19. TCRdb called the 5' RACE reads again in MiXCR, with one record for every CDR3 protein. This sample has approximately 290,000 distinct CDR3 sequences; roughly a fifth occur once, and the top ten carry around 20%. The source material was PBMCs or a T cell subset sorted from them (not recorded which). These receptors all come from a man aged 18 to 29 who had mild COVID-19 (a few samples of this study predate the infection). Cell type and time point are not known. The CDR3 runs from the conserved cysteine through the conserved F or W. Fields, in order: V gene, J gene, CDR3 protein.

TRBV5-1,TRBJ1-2,CASSSIPGTGGYSGGYTF
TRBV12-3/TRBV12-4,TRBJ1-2,CASSLNPLGSYYTF
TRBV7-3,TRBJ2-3,CASSLNGRRTDTQYF
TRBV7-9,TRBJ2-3,CASSSPLGTGTDTQYF
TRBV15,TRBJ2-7,CATSRVNSVYEQYF
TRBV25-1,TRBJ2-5,CASRAPGLAVETQYF
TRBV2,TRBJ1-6,CASSVGVESPLHF
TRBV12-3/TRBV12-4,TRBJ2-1,CASSPLQGSGDYNEQFF
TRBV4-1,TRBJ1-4,CASSRQETGETNEKLFF
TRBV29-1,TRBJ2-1,CSVEGLAGSQALFNEQFF
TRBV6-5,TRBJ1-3,CASSYSTGNTIYF
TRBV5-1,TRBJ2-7,CASSFGQGSEQYF
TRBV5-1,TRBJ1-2,CASSFWEGGYGYTF
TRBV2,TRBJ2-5,CATSLGQETQYF
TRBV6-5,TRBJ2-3,CASSYGAGGTDTQYF
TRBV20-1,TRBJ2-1,CSASWGQEQFF
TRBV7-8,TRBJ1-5,CASSMGFFQPQHF
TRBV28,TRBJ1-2,CASSMSWDIPRYGYTF
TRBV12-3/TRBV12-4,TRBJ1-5,CASTDSNQPQHF
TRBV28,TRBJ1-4,CASLGNEKLFF
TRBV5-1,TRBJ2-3,CASSLTTSGGEDTQYF
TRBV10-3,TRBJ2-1,CAILRDRGGEQFF
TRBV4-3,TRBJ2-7,CASSQGLDREYEQYF
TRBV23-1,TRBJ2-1,CASSRFSARTGCEQFF
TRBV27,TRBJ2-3,CASSTRTSGDLTDTQYF
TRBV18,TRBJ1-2,CASSPGGLDNYGYTF
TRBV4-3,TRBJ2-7,CASSQEGTGGEQYF
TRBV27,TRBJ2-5,CASSPTGRGIRRYQYF
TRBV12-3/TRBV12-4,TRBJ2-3,CASSLLDRGRTDTQYF
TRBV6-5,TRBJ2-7,CASSYSGGNEQYF
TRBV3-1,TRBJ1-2,CASSQFGGDYGYTF
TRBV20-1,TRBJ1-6,CSASEAGPNSPLHF
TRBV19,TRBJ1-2,CASSPDSRGYGYTF
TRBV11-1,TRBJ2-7,CASSPRFGSGGFSYEQYF
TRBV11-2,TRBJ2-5,CASTIRQGETQYF
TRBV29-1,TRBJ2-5,CSVGAGETQYF
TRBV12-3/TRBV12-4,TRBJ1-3,CASSGGAAGNTIYF
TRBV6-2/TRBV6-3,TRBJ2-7,CASSYSGDTTYEQYF
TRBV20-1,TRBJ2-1,CSARDMTGGLLFF
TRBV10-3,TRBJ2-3,CAIRSGPGGDTQYF
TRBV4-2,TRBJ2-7,CASSPGDSSYEQYF
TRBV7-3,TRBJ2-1,CASSPDSSYNEQFF
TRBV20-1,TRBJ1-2,CSAGKRTNYGYTF
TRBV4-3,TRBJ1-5,CASSQLGTGLRTQHF
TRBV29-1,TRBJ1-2,CSVERRGEGYTF
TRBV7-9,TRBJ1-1,CASSLAGEMNTEAFF
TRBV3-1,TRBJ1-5,CASSPGQYSNQPQHF
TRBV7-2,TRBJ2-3,CASSPDSSTDTQYF
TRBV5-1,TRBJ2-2,CASSLVRDNTGELFF
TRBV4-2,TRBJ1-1,CASSHYDGKAFF
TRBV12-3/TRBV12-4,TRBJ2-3,CASTLGTTVTVTDTQYF
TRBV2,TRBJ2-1,CASSEASEQFF
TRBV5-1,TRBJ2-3,CASSLAAGGQADTQYF
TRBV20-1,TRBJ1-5,CSASGLPSHSNQPQHF
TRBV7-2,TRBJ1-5,CASSLQDRNQPQHF
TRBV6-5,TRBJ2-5,CASSRTALKGETQYF
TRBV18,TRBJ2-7,CASSPNTFGPYEQYF
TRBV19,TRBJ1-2,CASSVRRSDRGYTF
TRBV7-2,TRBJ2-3,CASSFYNGGGTDTQYF